The 29 T cell receptor beta chains below come from one sample, sequenced in a study of blood T cell repertoires in COVID-19. The protocol was immunoSEQ multiplex PCR, while the TCRdb copy is restricted to in-frame clones and leaves out a portion. There are under 200,000 clones in the sample; over 70% occur only once, and about 3.6% lies in the top ten. Sequenced: PBMCs or T cells enriched from blood (not recorded which). These receptor sequences come from a woman between 45 and 60 years old in a cohort exposed to, infected with or recovered from COVID-19 (not recorded which).

This clone was recorded once. The rearrangement joins TRBV9 to TRBJ1-1, with a tentative D call TRBD1 (6 bases). The germline V gene has CDR1 SGDLS and CDR2 YYNGEE. CDR3 length equals 17 residues. The ends were cut back, 1 base at V and 0 bases at J, with 16 bases in the middle. Here the CDR3 DNA reads TGTGCCAGCAGCGTACCGGCGACAGGAGAGATGAACACTGAAGCTTTCTTT. Protein: CASSVPATGEMNTEAFF.

The rearrangement uses TRBV28 and TRBJ1-4, with 7 bases that match TRBD1. The CDR3 has 15 amino acids. Per germline, CDR1 MDHEN and CDR2 SYDVKM. The junction had 12 bases not matched to a gene; V was cut back by 7 bases and J by 7 bases. The CDR3 here is CASTKRGQGGEKLFF. DNA of the CDR3: TGTGCCAGCACTAAACGCGGGCAGGGGGGTGAAAAACTGTTTTTT. Full variable domain (missing parts from reference TRBV28 and TRBJ1-4): DVKVTQSSRYLVKRTGEKVFLECVQDMDHENMFWYRQDPGLGLRLIYFSYDVKMKEKGDIPEGYSVSREKKERFSLILESASTNQTSMYLCASTKRGQGGEKLFFGSGTQLSVL.

This chain links TRBV11-2 with TRBJ1-5; no firm D call. The V gene's germline CDR1 is SGHAT and CDR2 FQNNGV. The CDR3 consists of 13 residues. Trimming took 0 bases from V and 6 from J, leaving 6 bases between them. As DNA, the CDR3 is TGTGCCAGCAGCTTAGATTCGGGTCAGCCCCAGCATTTT. This translates into CASSLDSGQPQHF.

This clone came up a few times. The gene calls are TRBV18 and TRBJ1-4; D not resolved. Trimming stripped 2 bases from V and 0 bases from J, with 4 bases between. In germline, CDR1 is KGHSH, CDR2 LQKENI. CDR3 size: 14 residues. For the CDR3, the DNA is TGTGCCAGCTCACCAGAGGCAACTAATGAAAAACTGTTTTTT. Amino acid sequence: CASSPEATNEKLFF.

The rearrangement joins TRBV19 to TRBJ1-5, with D possibly being TRBD1 (6 bases). This CDR3 has 17 residues. Per the germline V gene, CDR1 is LNHDA and CDR2 is SQIVND (reference sequence). V gave up 5 bases and J gave up 0 bases, with 17 bases separating them. The DNA for the CDR3 is TGTGCCAGTAGTGATAGACCGACAGGTAATAGCAATCAGCCCCAGCATTTT. This translates into CASSDRPTGNSNQPQHF.

The V and J genes are TRBV24-1 and TRBJ1-5, with no clear D. The CDR3 spans 13 residues. The germline gives CDR1 KGHDR, CDR2 SFDVKD. V lost 3 bases and J 9 bases, leaving 11 bases between the germline ends. The CDR3 coding sequence is TGTGCCACCAGTGATGGGAGGGATTGGCCCCAGCATTTT. As protein: CATSDGRDWPQHF.

The V and J genes are TRBV4-2 and TRBJ2-2, with 13 bases matching TRBD2. There are 18 residues in the CDR3. Losses at the gene ends were 3 bases for V and 1 base for J; bases not matched to a gene: 5. Germline V gives CDR1 LGHNA, CDR2 YNFKEQ. CDR3 DNA: TGTGCCAGCAGCCAGCAAAGACTAGCGGGAGGGAACACCGGGGAGCTGTTTTTT. Its translation: CASSQQRLAGGNTGELFF.

V gene TRBV12-3 or TRBV12-4 combines with J gene TRBJ1-1; D not certain. V gave up 2 bases and J gave up 4 bases, with 8 bases separating them. The CDR3 extends over 13 amino acids. CDR3 loop: CASSLILSTEAFF. The CDR3 DNA reads TGTGCCAGCAGTTTAATTTTGAGCACTGAAGCTTTCTTT.

This clone was seen only once. This chain uses TRBV7-3 with TRBJ2-1, with D tentatively TRBD2 (5 bases). The germline gives CDR1 SGHTA, CDR2 FQGTGA. V lost 3 bases and J 10 bases, leaving 10 bases between the germline ends. The CDR3 length is 12 residues. DNA for the CDR3: TGTGCCAGCAGCTTTAACCCGGGGGAGCAGTTCTTC. It translates to CASSFNPGEQFF.

The chain recombines TRBV5-6 with TRBJ2-5; 7 bases line up with TRBD1. V was clipped by 5 bases and J by 4 bases; unmatched bases: 8. The CDR3 consists of 14 residues. Germline V lookup: CDR1 SGHDT, CDR2 YYEEEE. CDR3 sequence: CASSPGQLLETQYF. CDR3 bases: TGTGCCAGCAGTCCGGGACAGCTGTTAGAGACCCAGTACTTC.

This sequence joins TRBV7-9 and TRBJ1-2; TRBD1 might be the D (6 bases). Trimming pared 2 bases from V and 4 bases from J, leaving 17 bases between. The CDR3 length is 16 residues. CDR1 and CDR2 (germline): SEHNR, FQNEAQ (reference sequence). The CDR3 is CASSLTPTRGGYGYTF. Here the CDR3 DNA reads TGTGCCAGCAGCTTAACACCGACGAGAGGGGGCTATGGCTACACCTTC.

The genes are TRBV9 and TRBJ2-2, with 11 bases lining up with TRBD1. The germline gives CDR1 SGDLS, CDR2 YYNGEE. V was pared by 3 bases and J by 7 bases, with 8 bases of the junction left unmatched. The CDR3 has 16 amino acids. The CDR3, as DNA: TGTGCCAGCAGCGAGCCCCGAGGGACAGGGGGCGGGGAGCTGTTTTTT. Encoded protein: CASSEPRGTGGGELFF.

The V gene is TRBV18, the J gene TRBJ1-5; D unresolved. The germline gives CDR1 KGHSH, CDR2 LQKENI. V was shortened by 3 bases and J by 0 bases, with 9 bases between the two germline ends. The CDR3 consists of 15 residues. The CDR3 region has the DNA TGTGCCAGCTCACCCACCGGGGATAGCAATCAGCCCCAGCATTTT. Translated: CASSPTGDSNQPQHF. Supplemented by reference TRBV18 and TRBJ1-5, the full variable domain reads NAGVMQNPRHLVRRRGQEARLRCSPMKGHSHVYWYRQLPEEGLKFMVYLQKENIIDESGMPKERFSAEFPKEGPSILRIQQVVRGDSAAYFCASSPTGDSNQPQHFGDGTRLSIL.

This clone is a singleton in its sample. J is TRBJ1-2 and V is TRBV7-9, with 9 bases identical to TRBD1. The CDR3 runs to 13 residues. Losses at the gene ends were 5 bases for V and 7 bases for J; bases not matched to a gene: 5. CDR1 is SEHNR, CDR2 FQNEAQ, per germline (reference sequence). DNA for the CDR3: TGTGCCAGCAGCATTGGGACAGGGTTTGGCTACACCTTC. Its translation is CASSIGTGFGYTF.

The rearrangement links TRBV19 to TRBJ2-1, with TRBD1 identical over 7 bases. The CDR3 totals 14 residues. The germline V gene has CDR1 LNHDA and CDR2 SQIVND (reference sequence). J was trimmed by 9 bases and V by 5 bases; bases with no gene match: 10. The CDR3 bases are TGTGCCAGTAGTTTGGGACAGTCGGTAGGTGAGCAGTTCTTC. Residues: CASSLGQSVGEQFF.

CDR3 sequence reads: CASSLALAGLETQYF. For the CDR3, the DNA is TGTGCCAGCAGCTTAGCCTTAGCGGGGCTCGAGACCCAGTACTTC. The chain has TRBV11-3 and TRBJ2-5; the match to TRBD2 covers 8 bases. The CDR3 loop spans 15 amino acids. The germline V gene has CDR1 SGHNT and CDR2 YENEEA. Germline trimming cut 1 base from V and 5 bases from J; bases unmatched to any gene: 6.

V and J are TRBV29-1 and TRBJ1-4, with 7 bases identical to TRBD1. This CDR3 has 12 residues. Germline V gives CDR1 SQVTM, CDR2 ANQGSEA. Trimming took 6 bases from V and 13 from J; bases not matched to a gene: 11. CDR3 DNA sequence: TGCAGCGTCACTATTACAGGGGCCCTACTGTTTTTT. Protein product: CSVTITGALLFF.

CDR3 nucleotides: TGTGCCAGCAGCTTGGCGGGAGCTACCTACGAGCAGTACTTC. Translated, it gives CASSLAGATYEQYF. The chain has TRBV5-6 and TRBJ2-7; tentative D call: TRBD2 (6 bases). CDR1 is SGHDT and CDR2 is YYEEEE in the germline V gene. The CDR3 has 14 amino acids. The ends were cut back, 0 bases at V and 2 bases at J, with 9 bases in the middle.

The gene calls are TRBV13 and TRBJ2-3, with D possibly being TRBD1 (6 bases). Per germline, CDR1 PRHDT and CDR2 FYEKMQ (reference sequence). The CDR3 has 14 amino acids. Trimming cost V 5 bases and J 4 bases, with 13 bases left between them. CDR3 residues: CASSAAGVPDTQYF. DNA of the CDR3: TGTGCCAGCAGCGCGGCAGGGGTCCCAGATACGCAGTATTTT.

CDR3 DNA: TGTGCCAGCAGTGGGGGGACAGGAGCACTACATGGCTACACCTTC. Translation: CASSGGTGALHGYTF. The chain links TRBV6-4 to TRBJ1-2, with 8 nucleotides matching TRBD1. Per the germline V gene, CDR1 is MRHNA and CDR2 is SNTAGT. V lost 4 bases and J lost 6; bases outside the gene matches: 10. This CDR3 comprises 15 residues.

The table lists this clone with a count of one. The V call is TRBV3-1 (or the pseudogene TRBV3-2), the J call TRBJ1-4; 8 positions match TRBD1. Trimming at V came to 4 bases and at J to 4 bases, leaving 8 bases not matched to a gene. The CDR3 is 16 residues long. Germline V gene data show CDR1 as LGHDT and CDR2 as YNNKEL (reference sequence). CDR3 sequence (DNA): TGTGCCAGCAGCCCTTACGGACAGGGCTATAATGAAAAACTGTTTTTT. This sequence encodes CASSPYGQGYNEKLFF.

The sample holds a few counts of this clone. The chain joins TRBV7-3 to TRBJ2-7; D not certain. The CDR3 is 13 amino acids. The V gene lost 2 bases and the J gene lost 5 bases, with 10 bases spanning the gap. CDR1 SGHTA and CDR2 FQGTGA come from the germline V gene. CDR3 protein: CASSLVPFDEQYF. CDR3 in DNA: TGTGCCAGCAGCTTAGTCCCCTTCGACGAGCAGTACTTC.

This chain connects TRBV13 to TRBJ2-7; 9 nucleotides align to TRBD1. This CDR3 comprises 14 residues. The J segment lost 10 bases and the V segment lost 4 bases, leaving 11 bases of the junction unmatched. CDR1 is PRHDT, CDR2 FYEKMQ, per germline (reference sequence). In DNA form, the CDR3 reads TGTGCCAGCAGCTCATGGTCTGGACAGGGGTACCAGTACTTC. Its translation: CASSSWSGQGYQYF.

This rearrangement joins TRBV29-1 to TRBJ1-1; 8 nucleotides align to TRBD1. Germline CDR1 is SQVTM and CDR2 is ANQGSEA. This CDR3 has 13 amino acids. The V gene end was trimmed by 6 bases and the J gene end by 4 bases; junction bases not matched to a gene: 7. CDR3 nucleotide sequence: TGCAGCGTGGAAACAGGGGGGGCCACTGAAGCTTTCTTT. Its translation is CSVETGGATEAFF.

The chain has TRBV6-5 and TRBJ1-3, with D hard to call. Looked up from germline, CDR1 is MNHEY and CDR2 is SVGAGI. The CDR3 is made up of 14 amino acids. Trimming removed 5 bases from V and 4 bases from J, with 12 bases in between. CDR3 protein: CASSLNVEGNTIYF. The CDR3 DNA is TGTGCCAGCAGTCTTAACGTGGAGGGAAACACCATATATTTT.

The chain couples TRBV5-1 to TRBJ2-5, with 7 bases that match TRBD1. Germline-derived CDR1 and CDR2 are SGHRS and YFSETQ. Trimming cost V 4 bases and J 0 bases; bases outside gene matches: 9. The CDR3 contains 16 residues. The CDR3 bases are TGCGCCAGCAGCCAAAGGACCGGGACAGACCAAGAGACCCAGTACTTC. Translated: CASSQRTGTDQETQYF.

The rearrangement links TRBV5-6 to TRBJ1-5, with 7 nucleotides matching TRBD1. The ends lost 4 bases at V and 7 bases at J; junction bases unmatched: 5. The CDR3 covers 13 residues. Germline V gene data show CDR1 as SGHDT and CDR2 as YYEEEE. The CDR3 sequence is CASSLTGDQPQHF. In DNA, the CDR3 is TGTGCCAGCAGCCTCACAGGGGACCAGCCCCAGCATTTT.

The sample holds a few counts of this clone. The sample contains more than one DNA sequence encoding this CDR3. V and J are TRBV24-1 and TRBJ1-5; D not certain. The CDR3 is 13 amino acids. The germline gives CDR1 KGHDR, CDR2 SFDVKD. Trimming shortened V by 4 bases and J by 2 bases, and 5 bases separated the two germline ends. CDR3 in DNA: TGTGCCACCAGTGAGCAGGGCAATCAGCCCCAGCATTTT. Amino acid sequence: CATSEQGNQPQHF.

The V call is TRBV2, the J call TRBJ2-1; maybe TRBD2 (6 bases). Trimming left V 8 bases short and J 4 bases short, with 9 bases between. This CDR3 is built from 12 residues. CDR1 is SNHLY and CDR2 is FYNNEI in the germline V gene. CDR3 region: CASLSGYNEQFF. In DNA, the CDR3 is TGTGCCAGCCTTAGCGGATACAATGAGCAGTTCTTC.